This T cell receptor beta chain came from a study of beta chain features in type 1 diabetes. At the level of the study: Cell yields, gender and age were similar in healthy donors and patients.

Regarding this clone: The antigen remains undetermined.

Expressed TCRB transcripts were sequenced after all isolated RNA was converted to cDNA. The table came from immunoSEQ multiplex PCR; TCRdb's copy has only in-frame clones and leaves some out. The sample lists around 250,000 clones, about 70% seen once, with about 0.05% in the top ten. V gave up 4 bases and J gave up 4 bases, with 11 bases separating them. Per the germline V gene, CDR1 is GTSNPN and CDR2 is SVGIG (reference sequence). The CDR3 extends over 13 amino acids. General study points: For cells with high TCR expression, cDNA sequencing could yield over-representation.

This rearrangement joins TRBV30 to TRBJ1-3; no firm D call. This sequence originates from a man aged 25 to 40 in good health. The specimen sequenced was naive CD4+ T cells from blood. CDR3 protein: CAWNWMSGNTIYF. As DNA, the CDR3 is TGTGCCTGGAATTGGATGTCCGGAAACACCATATATTTT.